This T cell receptor beta chain was sequenced for a study of cytomegalovirus exposure and HLA in healthy donors. Overall study context: An analysis done earlier identified about 100 million unique TCR beta sequences from about 179 million T cells.

A few counts support this clone. The CDR3 runs 15 residues. V was clipped by 5 bases and J by 5 bases; unmatched bases: 7. CDR1 and CDR2 (germline): SEHNR, FQNEAQ (reference sequence). The primer mix had 60 Vbeta and 13 Jbeta primers. Profiling relied on immunoSEQ multiplex PCR, and the TCRdb table lists in-frame clones only, not all of them. The table shows roughly 180,000 clones, with over 65% occurring only once. The gene calls are TRBV7-9 and TRBJ1-1; TRBD1 aligns across 11 bases. The sequence came from a young man in good health and CMV-seronegative. Sequencing used PBMCs. The CDR3 bases are TGTGCCAGCAGCCCCGGACAGGGGGCTCGGACTGAAGCTTTCTTT. Its translation is CASSPGQGARTEAFF.